Listed below are T cell receptor beta chains from one sample, sequenced in a study of follicular helper T cells after annual influenza vaccination. Using immunoSEQ multiplex PCR, the repertoire was profiled, and TCRdb retains in-frame clones only, with some absent. The sample yields 7,000 to 10,000 clones, roughly 80% seen once. The sequenced sample was CXCR5+ CD38- circulating T follicular helper cells from blood, obtained 7 days after influenza vaccination. The receptors here all came from an adult who received the influenza vaccine. Both conserved end residues are part of each CDR3. D genes are given only for firm matches.

>TRBV28|TRBJ1-2|.
CASSFPREGEGGYTF
>TRBV5-6|TRBJ2-5|.
CASSGGRRAGGGETQYF
>TRBV7-2|TRBJ1-4|.
CASSGPDNEKLFF
>TRBV7-2|TRBJ2-7|TRBD2
CASSLGGTQTYEQYF
>TRBV28|TRBJ2-7|.
CASSTGLHLALYEQYF
>TRBV19|TRBJ2-1|TRBD2
CASNKNPRTSGYNEQFF
>TRBV7-2|TRBJ1-3|.
CASSLGRQSSGNTIYF
>TRBV28|TRBJ1-5|.
CASSFGLPNQPQHF
>TRBV15|TRBJ1-1|.
CATSREGRPGAEAFF
>TRBV9|TRBJ1-6|.
CASSVTDNYNSPLHF
>TRBV29-1|TRBJ2-7|.
CSVGRQGRSSEQYF
>TRBV28|TRBJ1-5|TRBD1
CASSSGQGVNQPQHF
>TRBV5-4|TRBJ2-3|.
CASSLSTVGGGDTQYF
>TRBV5-1|TRBJ2-5|TRBD1
CASSLTGEYQETQYF
>TRBV5-1|TRBJ1-2|.
CASSLAPENYGYTF
>TRBV10-1|TRBJ2-1|TRBD2
CASSASGTSGRREQFF
>TRBV7-2|TRBJ2-2|.
CASSLRGGFTGELFF
>TRBV4-3|TRBJ2-5|TRBD2
CASSGGGPYQETQYF
>TRBV4-1|TRBJ1-5|.
CASSQDRETNQPQHF
>TRBV30|TRBJ1-6|.
CAWSVLAGPLHF
>TRBV28|TRBJ1-5|.
CASRGQLDQPQHF
>TRBV21-1|TRBJ2-3|.
CASSKGEAAGKNTQYF
>TRBV5-1|TRBJ1-3|.
CASSLWEGFDSGNTIYF
>TRBV7-8|TRBJ2-2|TRBD1
CASSTRTGNTGELFF
>TRBV19|TRBJ1-4|.
CASNRRGEKLFF
>TRBV28|TRBJ1-1|.
CASTWTVMNTEAFF
>TRBV29-1|TRBJ2-3|TRBD1
CSVYGTGGDTQYF
>TRBV30|TRBJ2-5|.
CAWTSTSAAGRETQYF
>TRBV5-1|TRBJ2-5|TRBD2
CASAPGVTSGGETQYF
>TRBV29-1|TRBJ2-1|.
CSVGRVLRDEQFF
>TRBV6-5|TRBJ2-7|TRBD2
CASSYGLAGGNEQYF
>TRBV30|TRBJ1-1|.
CAGGGQSNTEAFF
>TRBV7-2|TRBJ2-4|.
CASSLAGGNIQYF
>TRBV18|TRBJ1-1|.
CASSPLGKGTEAFF
>TRBV5-1|TRBJ2-2|TRBD1
CASSLEYRGETNTGELFF
>TRBV27|TRBJ2-2|.
CASSLDSAYQNGELFF
>TRBV10-1|TRBJ2-6|.
CASSATSPGTAGANVLTF
>TRBV28|TRBJ1-1|.
CASSSQGVTEAFF
>TRBV6-5|TRBJ1-1|.
CASSNAFGNTEAFF
>TRBV2|TRBJ2-5|TRBD2
CASSGGGLADLQETQYF
>TRBV29-1|TRBJ2-7|TRBD1
CSAQDRGDEQYF
>TRBV21-1|TRBJ2-5|.
CASSNSSGGRAETQYF
>TRBV11-2|TRBJ1-1|TRBD1
CASRGGGNEAFF
>TRBV5-1|TRBJ1-1|.
CASSLGGEWDTEAFF
>TRBV7-2|TRBJ2-3|.
CASSSDGRRRDTQYF
>TRBV13|TRBJ2-3|TRBD2
CASSFYASGSPDTQYF
>TRBV9|TRBJ1-3|.
CASSVAGKDTIYF
>TRBV11-2|TRBJ1-6|.
CASSLVATGSYNSPLHF
>TRBV5-1|TRBJ1-5|TRBD1
CASSLGQGEPQHF
>TRBV6-5|TRBJ2-5|TRBD2
CASSYSGTRRETQYF
>TRBV5-6|TRBJ1-2|.
CASSAVVPNYGYTF
>TRBV28|TRBJ1-5|TRBD1
CASRRTGGFEQPQHF
>TRBV11-2|TRBJ2-7|.
CASSLDLGIYEQYF
>TRBV18|TRBJ2-5|TRBD2
CASSPRASGQETQYF
>TRBV4-1|TRBJ2-2|TRBD1
CASSPRSGTGDPRAGELFF
>TRBV28|TRBJ2-3|.
CASSFGQGGGTQYF
>TRBV4-2|TRBJ2-2|TRBD2
CASSRRLADVGTGELFF
>TRBV18|TRBJ1-1|.
CASSPLSGFGEAFF
>TRBV6-1|TRBJ2-7|TRBD1
CASTSQGAVAYEQYF
>TRBV6-1|TRBJ2-3|TRBD2
CASSGLSGRVADTQYF